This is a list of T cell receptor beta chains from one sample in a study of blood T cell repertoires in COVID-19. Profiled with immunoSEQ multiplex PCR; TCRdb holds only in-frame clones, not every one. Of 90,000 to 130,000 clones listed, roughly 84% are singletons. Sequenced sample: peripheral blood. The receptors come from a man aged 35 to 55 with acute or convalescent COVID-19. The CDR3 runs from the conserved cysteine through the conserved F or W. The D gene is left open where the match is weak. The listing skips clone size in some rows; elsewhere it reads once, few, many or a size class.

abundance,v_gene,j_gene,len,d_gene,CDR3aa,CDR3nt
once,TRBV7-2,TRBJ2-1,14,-,CASSLSTRGSEQFF,TGTGCCAGCAGCCTAAGTACTAGGGGGTCAGAGCAGTTCTTC
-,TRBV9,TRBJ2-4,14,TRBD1,CASSGGTAENIQYF,TGTGCCAGCAGCGGAGGGACAGCAGAAAACATTCAGTACTTC
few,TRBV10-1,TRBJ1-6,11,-,CASRQMERSDF,TGCGCCAGCAGACAAATGGAGCGCTCGGATTTT
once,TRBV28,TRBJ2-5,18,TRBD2,CASSLISASGSRGETQYF,TGTGCCAGCAGTTTAATCTCGGCTAGCGGGAGCAGGGGGGAGACCCAGTACTTC
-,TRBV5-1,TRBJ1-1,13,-,CASSVHVNTEAFF,TGCGCCAGCAGCGTACATGTGAACACTGAAGCTTTCTTT
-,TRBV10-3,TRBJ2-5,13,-,CAIRWDTGETQYF,TGTGCCATCCGATGGGACACCGGGGAGACCCAGTACTTC
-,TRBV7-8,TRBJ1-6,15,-,CASSLVIGSVSPLHF,TGTGCCAGCAGCTTAGTGATAGGGAGCGTTTCACCCCTCCACTTT
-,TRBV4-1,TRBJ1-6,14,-,CASSQPGLSSPLHF,TGCGCCAGCAGCCAACCTGGACTCAGTTCACCCCTCCACTTT
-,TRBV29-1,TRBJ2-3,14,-,CSVDWAGSTDTQYF,TGCAGCGTTGATTGGGCAGGGAGCACAGATACGCAGTATTTT
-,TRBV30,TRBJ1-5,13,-,CAWSHRGNQPQHF,TGTGCCTGGAGTCACCGGGGCAATCAGCCCCAGCATTTT
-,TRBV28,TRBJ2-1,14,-,CASSKMSSYNEQFF,TGTGCCAGCAGTAAAATGAGCTCCTACAATGAGCAGTTCTTC
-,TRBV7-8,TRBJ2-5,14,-,CASTPRVFAETQYF,TGTGCCAGCACCCCCAGGGTGTTTGCAGAGACCCAGTACTTC
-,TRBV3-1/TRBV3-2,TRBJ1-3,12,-,CASSQLGNTIYF,TGTGCCAGCAGCCAACTCGGAAACACCATATATTTT
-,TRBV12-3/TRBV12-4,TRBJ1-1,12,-,CASTSLNTEAFF,TGTGCCAGCACTAGCTTGAACACTGAAGCTTTCTTT
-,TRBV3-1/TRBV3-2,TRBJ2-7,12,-,CASSRLEYEQYF,TGTGCCAGCAGCCGACTAGAGTACGAGCAGTACTTC
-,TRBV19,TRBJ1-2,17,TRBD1,CASISSGTGFKGYGYTF,TGTGCCAGTATCTCCTCCGGGACAGGGTTTAAGGGATATGGCTACACCTTC